This T cell receptor beta chain emerged from a study of shared clonotypes between healthy human individuals. The germline V gene has CDR1 SEHNR and CDR2 FQNEAQ (reference sequence). The CDR3 is made up of 11 amino acids. V was pared by 5 bases and J by 5 bases, with 6 bases between. Study-wide findings and caveats: Clonotype sharing among the donors was expected to vary with sequencing depth.

Clones were read by immunoSEQ multiplex PCR, and TCRdb kept only the in-frame ones, dropping some. The sample contains around 2.5 million clones, 80% to 95% of which appear only once. As for this clone: No antigen is known for it. This sample also contains other DNA sequences that code for the same CDR3.

The V call is TRBV7-9, the J call TRBJ2-5; D is unclear. The sample was naive CD4+ T cells from PBMCs. Subset indicated: CD45RA+ positively selected. The sequence derives from a young man in good health. Some clones in this sample may be carry-over from other donors' samples. In DNA, the CDR3 is TGTGCCAGCAGCCTCATCGAGACCCAGTACTTC. Its protein is CASSLIETQYF.